This T cell receptor (beta chain) was obtained from a study of identical twins. Points from the study as a whole: Models underestimated TCR alpha sharing (out-of-frame) in monozygotic twins. There was an excess of low generation probability in the out-of-frame alpha sequences that twins shared.

Concerning this clonotype itself: Its target is not known.

Unique molecular identifiers were present on cDNA, and template switching added a universal primer site. TCRdb fed the 5' RACE reads into MiXCR, producing one record per CDR3 protein. The sample carries about 890,000 distinct CDR3 sequences, 9% to 15% recorded once. The sample was also linked to a second study, of yellow fever vaccine responses in identical twins.

The clonotype originates from a woman aged 18 to 35 in good health. The specimen was PBMCs.

This chain's CDR3 is CASSPIGAGGYNEQFF. CDR3 coding DNA: TGCGCCAGCAGCCCGATTGGGGCGGGAGGGTACAATGAGCAGTTCTTC. The V gene is TRBV5-1, the J gene TRBJ2-1; the match to TRBD2 covers 9 bases. The CDR3 length is 16 residues. J lost 4 bases, V lost 4 bases, and 9 bases had no gene match. CDR1 and CDR2 (germline): SGHRS, YFSETQ.